Given below is one TCR beta chain in context. No antigen is known for it. This CDR3 is 13 amino acids long. Germline V gene sequence: CDR1 SGHNT, CDR2 YYREEE (reference sequence). The V gene lost 2 bases and the J gene lost 8 bases, with 11 bases spanning the gap. The sample belongs to a study of CD8 T cells in Susac syndrome. TCR beta sequencing was performed on blood CD8+ and CD4+ T cells. Study-level results: Clonal expansion of CD8+ cells in Susac peaked in TEMRA cells (and in active patients).

An input of about 0.5 to 1 ug of RNA was subjected to reverse transcription using random hexamers. One entry per CDR3 protein, called by TCRdb with MiXCR from the immunoSEQ multiplex PCR reads. The sample shows more than 95,000 distinct CDR3 sequences, about 94% of them seen only once. Sequencing used CD8+ T cells from PBMCs. The sequence was obtained from a human donor with Susac syndrome. V is TRBV5-4 and J is TRBJ1-5; the D is unclear. The CDR3 protein is CASSFDPGEPQHF. CDR3 in DNA: TGTGCCAGCAGCTTTGACCCGGGAGAGCCCCAGCATTTT.